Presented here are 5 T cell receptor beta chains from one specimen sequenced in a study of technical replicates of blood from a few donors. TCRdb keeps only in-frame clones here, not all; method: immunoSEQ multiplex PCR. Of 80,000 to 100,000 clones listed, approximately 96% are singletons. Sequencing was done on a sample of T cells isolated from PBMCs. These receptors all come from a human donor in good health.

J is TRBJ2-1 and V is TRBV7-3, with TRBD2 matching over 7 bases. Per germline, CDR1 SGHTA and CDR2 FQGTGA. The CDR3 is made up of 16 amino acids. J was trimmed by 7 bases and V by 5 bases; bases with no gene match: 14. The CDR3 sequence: CASSQGLRSQTNEQFF. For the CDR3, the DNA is TGTGCCAGCAGCCAGGGACTACGAAGTCAAACTAATGAGCAGTTCTTC.

The DNA for the CDR3 is TGTGCCAGCAGCTTATATCTAGCCGCATATACGCAGTATTTT. The encoded protein is CASSLYLAAYTQYF. The chain is built from TRBV13 and TRBJ2-3, with D possibly being TRBD2 (5 bases). The CDR3 consists of 14 residues. Germline V gene sequence: CDR1 PRHDT, CDR2 FYEKMQ (reference sequence). The V end lost 2 bases, the J end lost 7 bases, and 13 bases lay between the germline ends.

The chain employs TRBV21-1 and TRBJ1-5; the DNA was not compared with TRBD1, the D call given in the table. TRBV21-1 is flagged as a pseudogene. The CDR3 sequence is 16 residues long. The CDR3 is CASTALLDREGQPQHF. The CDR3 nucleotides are TGTGCCAGCACTGCTCTTCTGGACAGGGAAGGCCAGCCCCAGCATTTT.

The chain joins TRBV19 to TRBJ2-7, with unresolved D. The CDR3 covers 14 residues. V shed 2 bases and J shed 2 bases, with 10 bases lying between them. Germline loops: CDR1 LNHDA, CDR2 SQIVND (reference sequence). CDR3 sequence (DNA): TGTGCCAGTAGTATAAGCACAGATACCTACGAGCAGTACTTC. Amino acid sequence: CASSISTDTYEQYF.

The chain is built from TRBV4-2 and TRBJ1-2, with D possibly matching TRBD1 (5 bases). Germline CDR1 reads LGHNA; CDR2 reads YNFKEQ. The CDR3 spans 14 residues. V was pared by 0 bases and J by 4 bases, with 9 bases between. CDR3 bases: TGTGCCAGCAGCCAAGATCGACAGTCCTATGGCTACACCTTC. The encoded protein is CASSQDRQSYGYTF.